This T cell receptor (beta chain) was identified during a study of T cell repertoires in cytomegalovirus infection. In the study overall: Peptides in the study included HLA-C-restricted and HLA-B-restricted CMV epitopes. Matching HLA type and CMV infection were both indicated by public TCR beta signatures. General study results and limits: The ex vivo response showed dominance by HLA-C-restricted CMV-specific TCR beta clonotypes. Pooled public TCR beta family frequency picked out CMV carriers with the relevant HLA.

From the reads, TCRdb called clonotypes with MiXCR, one entry per CDR3 protein. The data hold about a million distinct CDR3 sequences, with approximately 31% observed a single time. This clonotype was found many times. Its cognate antigen is unknown. V gave up 3 bases and J gave up 0 bases, with 7 bases separating them. Germline CDR1 and CDR2: SGHVS and FNYEAQ. The CDR3 is made up of 14 amino acids. This chain links TRBV7-6 with TRBJ2-3; D remains ambiguous. The sequence came from a human donor in good health (CMV status not recorded). Some clones in this sample may be carry-over from other donors' samples. Specimen: cultured CD8+ T cells from PBMCs, collected from culture after CMV antigen stimulation. CDR3 nucleotide sequence: TGTGCCAGCAGCTTCTACGTCAGCACAGATACGCAGTATTTT. Its translation is CASSFYVSTDTQYF.